These 32 T cell receptor beta chains share one sample of origin, sequenced in a study of cytomegalovirus exposure and HLA in healthy donors. A multiplex PCR was run with 60 Vbeta primers and 13 Jbeta primers. Produced via immunoSEQ multiplex PCR; TCRdb's table is partial and in-frame only. The sample lists approximately 110,000 clones, roughly 74% seen once, with around 4% in the top ten. Material for sequencing was PBMCs. These receptors were collected from a woman between 45 and 65 years old in good health and CMV-seropositive.

This chain joins TRBV10-3 and TRBJ1-5; 8 bases agree with TRBD1. J gave up 1 base and V 6 bases, and 8 bases lay outside the gene matches. This CDR3 spans 16 amino acids. Germline V CDR1 and CDR2: ENHRY, SYGVKD. The DNA of the CDR3 is TGTGCCATCAGGGGGGCAGGGGGCGCGAGCAATCAGCCCCAGCATTTT. It codes for CAIRGAGGASNQPQHF.

The genes are TRBV27 and TRBJ2-7; perhaps TRBD2 as D (5 bases). The CDR3 loop spans 14 amino acids. The germline V gene encodes CDR1 MNHEY and CDR2 SMNVEV (reference sequence). V dropped 5 bases and J dropped 0 bases, with 11 bases sitting between them. The CDR3 loop is CASSKTRDSYEQYF. The CDR3 DNA is TGTGCCAGCAGTAAAACACGGGACTCCTACGAGCAGTACTTC.

This chain joins TRBV15 and TRBJ1-1; TRBD1 aligns across 8 bases. CDR3 size: 14 residues. Germline V gives CDR1 LNHNV, CDR2 YYDKDF (reference sequence). With V trimmed by 4 bases and J by 5 bases, 6 bases remained unmatched. The CDR3 sequence is CATSTYRGWTEAFF. The CDR3 region has the DNA TGTGCCACCAGCACTTACAGGGGGTGGACTGAAGCTTTCTTT.

The chain links TRBV28 to TRBJ2-1; TRBD2 agrees at 11 bases. Germline V CDR1 and CDR2: MDHEN, SYDVKM. V lost 5 bases and J lost 2; bases outside the gene matches: 11. The CDR3 has 18 amino acids. DNA for the CDR3: TGTGCCAGCAGTACCCCTAGCGGGGGGCGTGGGGCCTACAATGAGCAGTTCTTC. As protein: CASSTPSGGRGAYNEQFF.

CDR3 residues: CASSITRSNQPQHF. The CDR3, as DNA: TGTGCCAGTAGTATAACCAGGTCCAATCAGCCCCAGCATTTT. The chain is built from TRBV19 and TRBJ1-5; unclear D gene. There are 14 residues in the CDR3. From germline, CDR1 is LNHDA and CDR2 SQIVND (reference sequence). V shed 2 bases and J shed 3 bases, with 8 bases lying between them.

The rearrangement links TRBV7-9 to TRBJ2-2; 7 positions match TRBD1. The V segment lost 5 bases and the J segment 4 bases; nucleotides outside the gene matches: 7. CDR1 is SEHNR, CDR2 FQNEAQ, per germline (reference sequence). CDR3 length equals 15 residues. CDR3 DNA sequence: TGTGCCAGCAGCGCCCCGACAGGGATCACCGGGGAGCTGTTTTTT. As protein: CASSAPTGITGELFF. The whole variable domain, remainder taken from reference TRBV7-9 and TRBJ2-2, is DTGVSQNPRHKITKRGQNVTFRCDPISEHNRLYWYRQTLGQGPEFLTYFQNEAQLEKSRLLSDRFSAERPKGSFSTLEIQRTEQGDSAMYLCASSAPTGITGELFFGEGSRLTVL.

The chain is built from TRBV5-1 and TRBJ1-4; weak D call: TRBD1 (6 bases). This CDR3 has 15 residues. CDR1 SGHRS and CDR2 YFSETQ come from the germline V gene. Trimming cost V 7 bases and J 4 bases, with 17 bases left between them. CDR3 bases: TGCGCCAGCCGCGTACAGGGCCGGAGTAATGAAAAACTGTTTTTT. Its protein is CASRVQGRSNEKLFF.

The chain employs TRBV6-6 and TRBJ2-7, with D possibly matching TRBD2 (6 bases). The CDR3 has 15 amino acids. V was cut by 6 bases and J by 0 bases, with 15 bases left in between. Germline CDR1 is MNHNY and CDR2 is SVGAGI (reference sequence). The CDR3: CASSYGGTASYEQYF. DNA of the CDR3: TGTGCCAGCAGCTACGGCGGGACGGCCTCCTACGAGCAGTACTTC.

The V gene is TRBV5-1, the J gene TRBJ1-3; no clear D. This CDR3 has 14 amino acids. Germline CDR1 reads SGHRS; CDR2 reads YFSETQ. With 0 bases removed from V and 2 bases from J, the gap between germline ends came to 6 bases. As DNA, the CDR3 is TGCGCCAGCAGCTTGGGTATAACTGGAAACACCATATATTTT. Translating it yields CASSLGITGNTIYF.

The chain has TRBV11-2 and TRBJ1-3; the match to TRBD1 covers 11 bases. Unmatched junction bases numbered 10, after V lost 5 bases and J lost 7 bases. The CDR3 contains 16 residues. Germline CDR1 reads SGHAT; CDR2 reads FQNNGV. The CDR3 spells CASSQRRTGGWNTIYF. For the CDR3, the DNA is TGTGCCAGCAGCCAACGCCGGACAGGGGGCTGGAACACCATATATTTT.

The rearrangement links TRBV9 to TRBJ1-5, with D unclear. The V and J ends lost 4 bases and 0 bases respectively, with 11 bases between them. Germline-derived CDR1 and CDR2 are SGDLS and YYNGEE. The CDR3 contains 15 residues. The CDR3 DNA reads as TGTGCCAGCAGCCTTAGCGGGGTTAGCAATCAGCCCCAGCATTTT. Protein product: CASSLSGVSNQPQHF. The variable domain in full, completed from reference TRBV9 and TRBJ1-5, reads DSGVTQTPKHLITATGQRVTLRCSPRSGDLSVYWYQQSLDQGLQFLIQYYNGEERAKGNILERFSAQQFPDLHSELNLSSLELGDSALYFCASSLSGVSNQPQHFGDGTRLSIL.

The rearrangement uses TRBV7-2 and TRBJ2-2, with 7 bases fitting TRBD2. The CDR3 has 17 residues. Looked up from germline, CDR1 is SGHTA and CDR2 is FQGNSA. V was pared by 6 bases and J by 1 base, with 11 bases of the junction left unmatched. The CDR3 DNA follows: TGTGCCAGCAGTCGCCCCCCAAGCGGGGTGAACACCGGGGAGCTGTTTTTT. Amino acids: CASSRPPSGVNTGELFF.

V is TRBV9 and J is TRBJ2-5, with TRBD1 matching over 9 bases. Germline CDR1 is SGDLS and CDR2 is YYNGEE. This CDR3 contains 16 residues. The V and J ends lost 4 bases and 4 bases, in that order; junction bases with no gene match: 11. The CDR3 DNA reads TGTGCCAGCAGCTCCCGCGGACAGGGGAGCGGAGAGACCCAGTACTTC. Translation: CASSSRGQGSGETQYF.

The chain recombines TRBV10-3 with TRBJ2-5, with 12 bases fitting TRBD2. Losses at the gene ends were 3 bases for V and 2 bases for J; bases not matched to a gene: 1. This CDR3 has 15 residues. CDR1 is ENHRY and CDR2 is SYGVKD in the germline V gene. The CDR3 here is CAISDGLAGQETQYF. In DNA form, the CDR3 reads TGTGCCATCAGTGATGGACTAGCGGGGCAAGAGACCCAGTACTTC.

This CDR3 reads CASSIWLNTEAFF. As DNA, the CDR3 is TGTGCCAGTAGTATATGGCTGAACACTGAAGCTTTCTTT. The chain is built from TRBV19 and TRBJ1-1; D is ambiguous. Germline values: CDR1 LNHDA, CDR2 SQIVND (reference sequence). The CDR3 consists of 13 residues. The V end was cut by 2 bases, the J end by 0 bases, with 4 bases between. Complete variable domain (other parts from reference TRBV19 and TRBJ1-1): DGGITQSPKYLFRKEGQNVTLSCEQNLNHDAMYWYRQDPGQGLRLIYYSQIVNDFQKGDIAEGYSVSREKKESFPLTVTSAQKNPTAFYLCASSIWLNTEAFFGQGTRLTVV.

V is TRBV28 and J is TRBJ1-4; D not resolved. The ends were cut back, 5 bases at V and 7 bases at J, with 8 bases in the middle. This CDR3 contains 12 residues. CDR1 is MDHEN, CDR2 SYDVKM, per germline. DNA for the CDR3: TGTGCCAGCAGTCCACGCGGTGAAAAACTGTTTTTT. Protein sequence: CASSPRGEKLFF. The entire variable domain, with the rest obtained from reference TRBV28 and TRBJ1-4, is as follows: DVKVTQSSRYLVKRTGEKVFLECVQDMDHENMFWYRQDPGLGLRLIYFSYDVKMKEKGDIPEGYSVSREKKERFSLILESASTNQTSMYLCASSPRGEKLFFGSGTQLSVL.

CDR3 residues: CASSYGPTGNTIYF. In nucleotides, the CDR3 is TGTGCCAGCAGTTACGGTCCTACCGGGAACACCATATATTTT. The chain carries TRBV6-5 and TRBJ1-3; no clear D gene. Trimming left V 2 bases short and J 7 bases short, with 12 bases between. CDR3 length equals 14 residues. The germline V gene encodes CDR1 MNHEY and CDR2 SVGAGI.

This clone was recorded only once. The chain recombines TRBV6-5 with TRBJ2-7; D is perhaps TRBD1 (5 bases). V was shortened by 6 bases and J by 0 bases, with 15 bases between the two germline ends. The length of the CDR3 is 15 residues. Germline CDR1 is MNHEY and CDR2 is SVGAGI. This CDR3 is CASRTDSALSYEQYF. CDR3 in DNA: TGTGCCAGCAGAACTGACAGTGCCCTCTCCTACGAGCAGTACTTC.

The genes are TRBV10-1 and TRBJ2-7; 8 bases match TRBD1. The germline gives CDR1 WNHNN, CDR2 SYGVQD (reference sequence). CDR3 size: 15 residues. The V segment lost 3 bases and the J segment 6 bases; nucleotides outside the gene matches: 10. CDR3 protein: CASSEGSSGGGEQYF. DNA for the CDR3: TGCGCCAGCAGTGAAGGGTCCTCAGGGGGCGGCGAGCAGTACTTC.

This clone was counted only a few times. CDR3 in DNA: TGTGCCAGTAGGCGTCAATCGGGCTACGAGCAGTACTTC. It encodes CASRRQSGYEQYF. The chain is built from TRBV19 and TRBJ2-7; D is uncertain. Looked up from germline, CDR1 is LNHDA and CDR2 is SQIVND (reference sequence). The CDR3 extends over 13 amino acids. V lost 6 bases to trimming and J lost 3 bases, with 12 bases between them.

About this clone itself: The junction shows a germline mismatch at one end, possibly a read error. Other DNA sequences within the sample encode an identical CDR3. The J gene is TRBJ2-1, the V gene TRBV4-2, with TRBD1 identical over 9 bases. Germline lookup yields CDR1 LGHNA and CDR2 YNFKEQ. The CDR3 is 17 amino acids. This chain's CDR3 is CASSQDQRGQGYQGSIF. DNA for the CDR3: TGTGCCAGCAGCCAAGATCAGAGGGGACAGGGTTATCAAGGGTCTATCTTC.

This clone is a singleton in its sample. This chain joins TRBV5-1 and TRBJ1-3; D is undetermined. Germline V lookup: CDR1 SGHRS, CDR2 YFSETQ. V was pared by 0 bases and J by 0 bases, with 7 bases between. The CDR3 sequence is 15 residues long. The CDR3 reads CASSLEQSSGNTIYF. The CDR3 nucleotides are TGCGCCAGCAGCTTGGAACAGAGCTCTGGAAACACCATATATTTT.

This clone was seen a few times. This rearrangement joins TRBV6-5 to TRBJ2-3, with D perhaps TRBD1 (5 bases). The CDR3 covers 15 residues. Germline V gene sequence: CDR1 MNHEY, CDR2 SVGAGI. Trimming took 2 bases from V and 3 from J, leaving 12 bases between them. The CDR3 here is CASSYGRGWTDTQYF. The DNA for the CDR3 is TGTGCCAGCAGTTACGGAAGGGGTTGGACAGATACGCAGTATTTT.

J is TRBJ1-6 and V is TRBV4-1; 9 bases are a match to TRBD1. V shed 3 bases, J shed 6 bases, and the junction held 3 bases outside the gene matches. This CDR3 contains 15 residues. Germline lookup yields CDR1 MGHRA and CDR2 YSYEKL. The CDR3 DNA follows: TGCGCCAGCAGCCAGCAGACAGGGGGTAATTCACCCCTCCACTTT. Its translation is CASSQQTGGNSPLHF.

J is TRBJ2-7 and V is TRBV5-4; 8 nucleotides match TRBD2. CDR1 SGHNT and CDR2 YYREEE come from the germline V gene (reference sequence). The CDR3 loop spans 15 amino acids. Unmatched junction bases numbered 10, after V lost 6 bases and J lost 2 bases. CDR3 region: CASTVEGRGAYEQYF. Written as DNA, the CDR3 is TGTGCCAGCACCGTAGAGGGGCGGGGGGCCTACGAGCAGTACTTC.

The rearrangement uses TRBV28 and TRBJ2-6; TRBD1 agrees at 10 bases. This CDR3 comprises 18 residues. The J segment lost 0 bases and the V segment lost 4 bases, leaving 6 bases of the junction unmatched. CDR1 and CDR2 from the germline V gene are MDHEN and SYDVKM. CDR3 coding DNA: TGTGCCAGCAGTTCAAGCCGGGACAGGGGCTCTGGGGCCAACGTCCTGACTTTC. The encoded protein is CASSSSRDRGSGANVLTF. Looking up the rest from reference TRBV28 and TRBJ2-6 gives the full variable domain: DVKVTQSSRYLVKRTGEKVFLECVQDMDHENMFWYRQDPGLGLRLIYFSYDVKMKEKGDIPEGYSVSREKKERFSLILESASTNQTSMYLCASSSSRDRGSGANVLTFGAGSRLTVL.

This clone turned up a few times. The chain is built from TRBV7-8 and TRBJ2-1, with 11 bases lining up with TRBD2. The CDR3 is made up of 16 amino acids. V lost 4 bases, J lost 7 bases, and 9 bases stayed unmatched. Germline values: CDR1 SGHVS, CDR2 FQNEAQ. The CDR3 DNA reads TGTGCCAGCAGCTCGACTAGCGGGGACCCGAGAAATGAGCAGTTCTTC. Protein product: CASSSTSGDPRNEQFF. The whole variable domain, remainder taken from reference TRBV7-8 and TRBJ2-1, is GAGVSQSPRYKVAKRGQDVALRCDPISGHVSLFWYQQALGQGPEFLTYFQNEAQLDKSGLPSDRFFAERPEGSVSTLKIQRTQQEDSAVYLCASSSTSGDPRNEQFFGPGTRLTVL.

In its sample, this clone was seen a few times. V is TRBV14 and J is TRBJ2-7, with D perhaps matching TRBD2 (6 bases). This CDR3 is 14 amino acids long. The V gene lost 3 bases and the J gene lost 3 bases, with 12 bases spanning the gap. Germline CDR1 SGHDN, CDR2 FVKESK. The CDR3 DNA sequence: TGTGCCAGCAGCCAGGGGGGATTCGGCTACGAGCAGTACTTC. It specifies CASSQGGFGYEQYF.

The chain joins TRBV5-1 to TRBJ2-6; TRBD2 aligns across 7 bases. Germline V gene data show CDR1 as SGHRS and CDR2 as YFSETQ. The CDR3 loop spans 17 amino acids. Trimming removed 4 bases from V and 0 bases from J; junction bases left unmatched: 7. Here the CDR3 DNA reads TGCGCCAGCAGCCCAGCGGGGATTATCTCTGGGGCCAACGTCCTGACTTTC. The encoded protein is CASSPAGIISGANVLTF. The full variable domain, in which reference TRBV5-1 and TRBJ2-6 provide the parts outside the CDR3, is KAGVTQTPRYLIKTRGQQVTLSCSPISGHRSVSWYQQTPGQGLQFLFEYFSETQRNKGNFPGRFSGRQFSNSRSEMNVSTLELGDSALYLCASSPAGIISGANVLTFGAGSRLTVL.

The count of this clone is one. This chain links TRBV7-2 with TRBJ2-3; TRBD1 aligns across 7 bases. J lost 6 bases, V lost 5 bases, and 17 bases had no gene match. Germline V lookup: CDR1 SGHTA, CDR2 FQGNSA. This CDR3 is built from 17 residues. The CDR3 DNA sequence: TGTGCCAGCAGCCAATCAAAGACAGGGCTGGGAAGGGATACGCAGTATTTT. It codes for CASSQSKTGLGRDTQYF.

V and J are TRBV11-2 and TRBJ1-2; D unclear. Trimming removed 3 bases at V and 3 bases at J, with 8 bases between. This CDR3 is built from 13 residues. Germline values: CDR1 SGHAT, CDR2 FQNNGV. The CDR3 sequence is CASSFEVYYGYTF. The CDR3 DNA reads TGTGCCAGCAGCTTTGAGGTTTACTATGGCTACACCTTC.

This chain connects TRBV10-3 to TRBJ2-7; possibly TRBD2 for D (5 bases). The germline V gene encodes CDR1 ENHRY and CDR2 SYGVKD. Between the trimmed V and J ends, which lost 8 bases and 0 bases, there was a span of 14 bases. This CDR3 has 14 residues. The CDR3 region is CAIAVEGFSYEQYF. CDR3 nucleotides: TGTGCCATCGCGGTAGAGGGCTTCTCCTACGAGCAGTACTTC.